Shown below are 10 T cell receptor beta chains from a single sample sequenced in a study of blood T cells in healthy people across ages. Combining a sample-barcoded 5' primer with a J-beta primer mix, a second PCR ran for about 7 to 11 cycles. MiXCR, run by TCRdb on the 5' RACE reads, gives a single entry per CDR3 protein. Among roughly 800,000 distinct CDR3 sequences listed, about 62% were seen once. The sample comprised blood. Source of these receptors: a man aged 30 to 45 in good health.

This clonotype has a handful of counts. The chain is built from TRBV5-1 and TRBJ2-1; a possible D gene is TRBD2 (6 bases). V was trimmed by 3 bases and J by 3 bases, leaving 10 bases between them. Germline V CDR1 and CDR2: SGHRS, YFSETQ. This CDR3 contains 14 residues. The CDR3 sequence is CASSYSGDYNEQFF. The CDR3 DNA sequence: TGCGCCAGCAGCTATTCGGGGGACTACAATGAGCAGTTCTTC.

The chain carries TRBV12-3 or TRBV12-4 and TRBJ2-3, with D possibly being TRBD2 (6 bases). Trimming took 3 bases from V and 2 from J, leaving 18 bases between them. The CDR3 is 17 amino acids. This CDR3 reads CASSFSGRGLYTDTQYF. The CDR3 coding sequence is TGTGCCAGCAGTTTCTCCGGGAGAGGATTATACACAGATACGCAGTATTTT.

The chain joins TRBV4-3 to TRBJ2-3; 10 bases are shared with TRBD2. CDR1 and CDR2 (germline): LGHNA, YSLEER. V lost 3 bases and J lost 13; bases outside the gene matches: 4. There are 12 residues in the CDR3. This CDR3 reads CASSHTSGKEYF. CDR3 sequence (DNA): TGCGCCAGCAGCCATACTAGCGGGAAAGAGTATTTT.

The genes are TRBV7-2 and TRBJ1-5; weak D call: TRBD1 (6 bases). There are 15 residues in the CDR3. Germline V gene data show CDR1 as SGHTA and CDR2 as FQGNSA. V dropped 5 bases and J dropped 2 bases, with 13 bases sitting between them. The CDR3: CASSPRGSGNQPQHF. CDR3 DNA: TGTGCCAGCAGCCCAAGGGGGTCGGGCAATCAGCCCCAGCATTTT.

This clonotype was seen a few times. The rearrangement links TRBV20-1 to TRBJ1-2, with D hard to call. This CDR3 contains 12 residues. Germline CDR1 DFQATT, CDR2 SNEGSKA (reference sequence). Deletions cut 2 bases from V and 3 bases from J, with 7 bases between. CDR3 coding DNA: TGCAGTGCTAGACGGCCCGACTATGGCTACACCTTC. Translated, it gives CSARRPDYGYTF.

This chain joins TRBV6-1 and TRBJ2-7, with TRBD1 as a possible D gene (8 bases). Trimming cost V 7 bases and J 4 bases, with 23 bases left between them. Germline V gene sequence: CDR1 MNHNS, CDR2 SASEGT. The CDR3 length is 16 residues. CDR3 nucleotides: TGTGCCAGCATTCCACGGGGGGACAGGCTGGTTTACGAGCAGTACTTC. It translates to CASIPRGDRLVYEQYF.

This chain joins TRBV5-1 and TRBJ2-6; possibly TRBD1 for D (6 bases). V lost 4 bases and J 0 bases, leaving 14 bases between the germline ends. The length of the CDR3 is 17 residues. Germline V lookup: CDR1 SGHRS, CDR2 YFSETQ. The CDR3 nucleotides read TGCGCCAGCAGCCCGACTACAGGGAGCTCTGGGGCCAACGTCCTGACTTTC. Translation: CASSPTTGSSGANVLTF.

V gene TRBV9 combines with J gene TRBJ2-3, with TRBD2 as a possible D gene (6 bases). Germline assignment: CDR1 SGDLS and CDR2 YYNGEE. The CDR3 is 13 amino acids. Between the trimmed V and J ends, which lost 3 bases and 4 bases, there was a span of 9 bases. The CDR3 protein is CASSASGADTQYF. CDR3 nucleotides: TGTGCCAGCAGCGCCTCGGGAGCAGATACGCAGTATTTT.

V and J are TRBV6-4 and TRBJ2-1; 16 bases line up with TRBD2. The CDR3 has 16 amino acids. From germline, CDR1 is MRHNA and CDR2 SNTAGT. The trim removed 5 bases at V and 11 bases at J, leaving 9 bases unmatched. The CDR3, as DNA: TGTGCCAGCAGTCCCGGGACTAGCGGGGGGGCGAATAAGCAGTTCTTC. Its translation: CASSPGTSGGANKQFF.

The rearrangement links TRBV20-1 to TRBJ2-7; D is possibly TRBD1 (5 bases). There are 13 residues in the CDR3. The V end was cut by 4 bases, the J end by 2 bases, with 12 bases between. CDR1 is DFQATT, CDR2 SNEGSKA, per germline (reference sequence). DNA of the CDR3: TGCAGTGCTAACATAGGGGTAGCCTACGAGCAGTACTTC. It codes for CSANIGVAYEQYF.